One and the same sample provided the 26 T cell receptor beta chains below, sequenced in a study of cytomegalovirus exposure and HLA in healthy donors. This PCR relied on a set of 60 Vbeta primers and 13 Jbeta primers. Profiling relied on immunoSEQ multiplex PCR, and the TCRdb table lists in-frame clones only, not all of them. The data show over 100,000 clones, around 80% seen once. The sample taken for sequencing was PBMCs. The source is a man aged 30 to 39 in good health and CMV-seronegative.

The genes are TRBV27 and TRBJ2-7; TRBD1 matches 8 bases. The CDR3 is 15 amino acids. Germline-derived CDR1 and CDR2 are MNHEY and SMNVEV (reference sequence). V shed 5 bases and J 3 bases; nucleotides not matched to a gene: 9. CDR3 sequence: CASSLSGGSGYEQYF. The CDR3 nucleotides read TGTGCCAGCAGTCTCTCAGGGGGCTCTGGCTACGAGCAGTACTTC.

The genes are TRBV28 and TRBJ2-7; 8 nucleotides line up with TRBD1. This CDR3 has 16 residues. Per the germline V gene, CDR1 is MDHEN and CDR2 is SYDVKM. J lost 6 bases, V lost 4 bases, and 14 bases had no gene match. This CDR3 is CASSSSGGQGRGEQYF. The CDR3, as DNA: TGTGCCAGCAGTTCCAGTGGTGGACAGGGTAGGGGCGAGCAGTACTTC.

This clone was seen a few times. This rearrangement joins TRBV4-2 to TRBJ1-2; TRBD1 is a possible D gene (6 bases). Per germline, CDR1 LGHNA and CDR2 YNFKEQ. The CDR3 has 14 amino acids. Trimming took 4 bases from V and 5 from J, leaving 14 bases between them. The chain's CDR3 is CASSREGGSYGYTF. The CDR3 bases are TGTGCCAGCAGCCGAGAGGGGGGTAGTTATGGCTACACCTTC.

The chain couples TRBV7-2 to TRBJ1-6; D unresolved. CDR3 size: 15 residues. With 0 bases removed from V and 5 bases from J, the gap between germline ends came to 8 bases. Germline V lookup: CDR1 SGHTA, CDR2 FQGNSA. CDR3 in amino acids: CASSLADRDNSPLHF. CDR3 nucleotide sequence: TGTGCCAGCAGCTTAGCAGATAGAGATAATTCACCCCTCCACTTT.

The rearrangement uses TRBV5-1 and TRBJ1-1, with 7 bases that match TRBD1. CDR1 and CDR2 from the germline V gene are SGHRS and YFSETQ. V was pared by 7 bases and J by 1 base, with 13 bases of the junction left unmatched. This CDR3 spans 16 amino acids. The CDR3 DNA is TGCGCCAGCTACAATACAGGGGCCGGCCCGAACACTGAAGCTTTCTTT. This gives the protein CASYNTGAGPNTEAFF. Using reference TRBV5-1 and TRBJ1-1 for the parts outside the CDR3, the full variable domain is KAGVTQTPRYLIKTRGQQVTLSCSPISGHRSVSWYQQTPGQGLQFLFEYFSETQRNKGNFPGRFSGRQFSNSRSEMNVSTLELGDSALYLCASYNTGAGPNTEAFFGQGTRLTVV.

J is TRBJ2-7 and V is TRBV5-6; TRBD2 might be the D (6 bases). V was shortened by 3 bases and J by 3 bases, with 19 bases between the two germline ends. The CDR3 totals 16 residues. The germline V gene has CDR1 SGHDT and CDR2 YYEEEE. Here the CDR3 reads CASSSSLRGRNYEQYF. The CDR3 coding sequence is TGTGCCAGCAGCTCCTCTTTGCGGGGAAGAAACTACGAGCAGTACTTC.

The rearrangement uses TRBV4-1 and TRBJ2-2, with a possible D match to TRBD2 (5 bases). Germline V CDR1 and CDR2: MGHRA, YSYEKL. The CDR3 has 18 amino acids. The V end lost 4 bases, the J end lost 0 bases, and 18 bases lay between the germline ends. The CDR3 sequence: CASSPLGELPANTGELFF. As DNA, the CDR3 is TGCGCCAGCAGCCCGCTCGGGGAATTGCCAGCGAACACCGGGGAGCTGTTTTTT.

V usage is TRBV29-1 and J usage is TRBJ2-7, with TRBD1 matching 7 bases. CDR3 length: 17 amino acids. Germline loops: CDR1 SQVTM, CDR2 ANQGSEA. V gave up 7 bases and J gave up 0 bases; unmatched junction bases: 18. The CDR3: CSARQGAWAENSYEQYF. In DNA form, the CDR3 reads TGCAGCGCCAGACAGGGAGCTTGGGCCGAAAACTCCTACGAGCAGTACTTC.

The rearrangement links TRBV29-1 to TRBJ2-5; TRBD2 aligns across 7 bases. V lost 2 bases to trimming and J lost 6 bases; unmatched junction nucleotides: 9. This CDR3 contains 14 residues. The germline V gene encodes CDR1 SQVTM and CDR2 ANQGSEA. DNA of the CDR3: TGCAGCGTTGAAATAATTGGCGGGGGTCAGACCCAGTACTTC. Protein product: CSVEIIGGGQTQYF. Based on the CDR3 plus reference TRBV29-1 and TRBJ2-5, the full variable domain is SAVISQKPSRDICQRGTSLTIQCQVDSQVTMMFWYRQQPGQSLTLIATANQGSEATYESGFVIDKFPISRPNLTFSTLTVSNMSPEDSSIYLCSVEIIGGGQTQYFGPGTRLLVL.

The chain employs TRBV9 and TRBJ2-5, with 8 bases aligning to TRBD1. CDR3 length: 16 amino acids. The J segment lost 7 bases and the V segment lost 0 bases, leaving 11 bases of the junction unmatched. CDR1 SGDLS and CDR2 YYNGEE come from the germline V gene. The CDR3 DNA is TGTGCCAGCAGCGTAGGAGGGACAGGCTCCGAAGGGACCCAGTACTTC. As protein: CASSVGGTGSEGTQYF.

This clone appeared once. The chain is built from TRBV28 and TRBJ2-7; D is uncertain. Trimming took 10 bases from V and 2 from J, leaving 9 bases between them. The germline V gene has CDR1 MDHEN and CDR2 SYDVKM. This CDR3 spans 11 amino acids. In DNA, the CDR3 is TGTGCCACCAAGGCGGCCTACGAGCAGTACTTC. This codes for CATKAAYEQYF.

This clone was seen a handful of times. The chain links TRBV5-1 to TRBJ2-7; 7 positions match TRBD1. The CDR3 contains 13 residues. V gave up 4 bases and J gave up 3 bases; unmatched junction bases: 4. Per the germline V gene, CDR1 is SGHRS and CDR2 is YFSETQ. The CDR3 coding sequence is TGCGCCAGCAGCCGGGACAGCCTCTACGAGCAGTACTTC. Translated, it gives CASSRDSLYEQYF. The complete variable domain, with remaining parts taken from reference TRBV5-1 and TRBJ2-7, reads KAGVTQTPRYLIKTRGQQVTLSCSPISGHRSVSWYQQTPGQGLQFLFEYFSETQRNKGNFPGRFSGRQFSNSRSEMNVSTLELGDSALYLCASSRDSLYEQYFGPGTRLTVT.

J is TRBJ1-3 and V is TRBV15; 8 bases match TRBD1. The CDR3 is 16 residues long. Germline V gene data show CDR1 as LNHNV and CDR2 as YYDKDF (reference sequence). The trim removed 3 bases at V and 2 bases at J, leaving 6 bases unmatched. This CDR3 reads CATSRDREEPGNTIYF. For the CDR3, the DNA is TGTGCCACCAGCAGGGACAGGGAGGAACCTGGAAACACCATATATTTT.

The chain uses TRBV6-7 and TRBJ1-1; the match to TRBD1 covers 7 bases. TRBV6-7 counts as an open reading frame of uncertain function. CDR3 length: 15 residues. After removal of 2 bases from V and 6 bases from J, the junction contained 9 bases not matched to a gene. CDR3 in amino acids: CASSYDREKPPEAFF. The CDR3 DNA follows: TGTGCCAGCAGTTACGACAGGGAGAAACCCCCTGAAGCTTTCTTT.

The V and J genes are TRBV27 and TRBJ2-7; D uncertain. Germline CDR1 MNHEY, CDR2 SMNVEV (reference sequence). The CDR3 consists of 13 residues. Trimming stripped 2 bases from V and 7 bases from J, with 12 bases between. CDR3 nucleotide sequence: TGTGCCAGCAGTTTAGCTGGGTCGAGGGAGCAGTACTTC. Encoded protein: CASSLAGSREQYF.

CDR3 sequence (DNA): TGTGCCAGCAGCGTAGCTATGACGACAGGGAGGAACCCTGGAAACACCATATATTTT. It translates to CASSVAMTTGRNPGNTIYF. The chain combines TRBV9 with TRBJ1-3, with 7 nucleotides matching TRBD1. CDR3 size: 19 residues. CDR1 SGDLS and CDR2 YYNGEE come from the germline V gene. Trimming took 0 bases from V and 2 from J; bases not matched to a gene: 14.

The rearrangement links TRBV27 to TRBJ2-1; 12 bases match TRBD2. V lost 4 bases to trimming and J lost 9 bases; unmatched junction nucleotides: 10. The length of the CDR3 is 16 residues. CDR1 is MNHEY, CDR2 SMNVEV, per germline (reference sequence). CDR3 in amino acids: CASSSRLAGEPGEQFF. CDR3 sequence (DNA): TGTGCCAGCAGTTCCCGACTAGCGGGGGAACCGGGTGAGCAGTTCTTC.

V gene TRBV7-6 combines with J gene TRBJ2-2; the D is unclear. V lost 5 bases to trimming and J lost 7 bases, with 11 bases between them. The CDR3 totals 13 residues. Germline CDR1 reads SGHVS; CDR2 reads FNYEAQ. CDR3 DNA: TGTGCCAGCAGCCGAACAGACCGCGGGGAGCTGTTTTTT. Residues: CASSRTDRGELFF.

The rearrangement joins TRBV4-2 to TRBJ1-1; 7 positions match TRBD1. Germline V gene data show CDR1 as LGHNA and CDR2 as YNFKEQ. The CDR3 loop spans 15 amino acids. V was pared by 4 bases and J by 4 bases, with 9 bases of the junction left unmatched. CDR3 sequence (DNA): TGTGCCAGCAGCCTTGACAGGGCGGGCGGCACTGAAGCTTTCTTT. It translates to CASSLDRAGGTEAFF.

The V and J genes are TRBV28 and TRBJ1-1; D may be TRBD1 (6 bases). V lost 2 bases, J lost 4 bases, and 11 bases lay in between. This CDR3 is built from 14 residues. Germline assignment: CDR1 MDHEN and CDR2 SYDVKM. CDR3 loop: CASSLQGSATEAFF. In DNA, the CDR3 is TGTGCCAGCAGTTTACAGGGGAGTGCCACTGAAGCTTTCTTT.

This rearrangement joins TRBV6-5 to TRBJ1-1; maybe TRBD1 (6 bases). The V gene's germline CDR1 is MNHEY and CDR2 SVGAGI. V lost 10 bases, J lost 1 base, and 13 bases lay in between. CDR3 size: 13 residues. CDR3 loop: CATKGHPNTEAFF. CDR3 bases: TGTGCCACTAAGGGACACCCGAACACTGAAGCTTTCTTT.

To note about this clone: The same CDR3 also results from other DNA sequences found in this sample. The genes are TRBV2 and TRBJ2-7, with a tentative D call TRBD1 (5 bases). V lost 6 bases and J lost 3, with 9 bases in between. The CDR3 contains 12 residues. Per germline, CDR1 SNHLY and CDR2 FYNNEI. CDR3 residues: CASRADSYEQYF. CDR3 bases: TGTGCCAGCAGGGCAGACAGCTACGAGCAGTACTTC.

The CDR3 nucleotides are TGCGCCAGCAGCTTGCAGGGACTAGCGGGAGACGGGAATGAGCAGTTCTTC. Residues: CASSLQGLAGDGNEQFF. The chain joins TRBV5-1 to TRBJ2-1; 14 bases line up with TRBD2. The germline gives CDR1 SGHRS, CDR2 YFSETQ. Trimming removed 1 base from V and 7 bases from J; junction bases left unmatched: 7. The CDR3 is made up of 17 amino acids.

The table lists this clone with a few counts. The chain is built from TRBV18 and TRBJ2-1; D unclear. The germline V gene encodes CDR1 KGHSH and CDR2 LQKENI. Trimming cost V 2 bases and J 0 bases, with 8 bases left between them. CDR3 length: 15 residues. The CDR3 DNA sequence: TGTGCCAGCTCACCAGCCTTTAGCTCCTACAATGAGCAGTTCTTC. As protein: CASSPAFSSYNEQFF.

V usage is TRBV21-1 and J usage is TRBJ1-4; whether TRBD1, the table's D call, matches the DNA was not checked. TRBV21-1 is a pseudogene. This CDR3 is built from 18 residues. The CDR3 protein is CASSKARAGPRLNEKLFF. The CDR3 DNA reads TGTGCCAGCAGCAAAGCACGGGCAGGGCCGAGGTTGAATGAAAAACTGTTTTTT.

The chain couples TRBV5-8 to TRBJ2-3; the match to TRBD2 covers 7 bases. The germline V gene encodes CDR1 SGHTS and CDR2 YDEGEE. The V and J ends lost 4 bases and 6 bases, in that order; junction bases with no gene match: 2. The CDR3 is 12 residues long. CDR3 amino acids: CASSGGDDTQYF. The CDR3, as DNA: TGTGCCAGCAGCGGGGGGGACGATACGCAGTATTTT.